One sample yielded the 23 T cell receptor beta chains listed below, sequenced in a study of blood T cell repertoires in COVID-19. Repertoires were generated with immunoSEQ multiplex PCR, while TCRdb's copy carries only in-frame clones and drops some. This table has around 76,000 clones, around 80% appearing once. The source material was peripheral blood. These receptors all come from a man aged 45-65 years with COVID-19, enrolled during active disease.

This clone is a singleton in its sample. The CDR3 nucleotides read TGTGCCAGCAGCTTGCGGCTAGCGGGGGGGTATGAGCAGTTCTTC. This translates into CASSLRLAGGYEQFF. The rearrangement uses TRBV7-2 and TRBJ2-1; 12 bases match TRBD2. V shed 3 bases, J shed 8 bases, and the junction held 5 bases outside the gene matches. CDR1 and CDR2 from the germline V gene are SGHTA and FQGNSA. This CDR3 is built from 15 residues. The whole variable domain, remainder taken from reference TRBV7-2 and TRBJ2-1, is GAGVSQSPSNKVTEKGKDVELRCDPISGHTALYWYRQSLGQGLEFLIYFQGNSAPDKSGLPSDRFSAERTGGSVSTLTIQRTQQEDSAVYLCASSLRLAGGYEQFFGPGTRLTVL.

This chain joins TRBV2 and TRBJ1-1, with D hard to call. CDR3 length equals 13 residues. Per the germline V gene, CDR1 is SNHLY and CDR2 is FYNNEI. V lost 0 bases to trimming and J lost 7 bases, with 9 bases between them. CDR3 DNA sequence: TGTGCCAGCAGTGAAGCAGGCGGAGGTGAAGCTTTCTTT. This sequence encodes CASSEAGGGEAFF.

This chain links TRBV7-3 with TRBJ1-6, with a tentative D call TRBD1 (6 bases). The CDR3 is 14 amino acids. CDR1 SGHTA and CDR2 FQGTGA come from the germline V gene. V was trimmed by 5 bases and J by 7 bases, leaving 12 bases between them. The CDR3 sequence: CASSIQGGNSPLHF. The DNA for the CDR3 is TGTGCCAGCAGCATACAGGGTGGAAATTCACCCCTCCACTTT.

The chain carries TRBV9 and TRBJ2-6; 8 positions agree with TRBD2. Per germline, CDR1 SGDLS and CDR2 YYNGEE. Trimming at V came to 0 bases and at J to 0 bases, leaving 5 bases not matched to a gene. This CDR3 is 18 amino acids long. The DNA of the CDR3 is TGTGCCAGCAGCGTAGTGGGGGGGACTAGCTCTGGGGCCAACGTCCTGACTTTC. This gives the protein CASSVVGGTSSGANVLTF.

This sequence joins TRBV5-1 and TRBJ2-3; 10 positions agree with TRBD2. Germline CDR1 and CDR2: SGHRS and YFSETQ. This CDR3 spans 16 amino acids. The V and J ends lost 0 bases and 2 bases, in that order; junction bases with no gene match: 3. The CDR3 protein is CASSLGTSGFTDTQYF. The CDR3 region has the DNA TGCGCCAGCAGCTTGGGGACTAGCGGCTTCACAGATACGCAGTATTTT.

The chain couples TRBV2 to TRBJ1-4; 7 bases are shared with TRBD1. This CDR3 spans 16 amino acids. The germline gives CDR1 SNHLY, CDR2 FYNNEI. V dropped 5 bases and J dropped 4; count of bases not matched to a gene: 10. The CDR3, as DNA: TGTGCCAGCAGTCAACCTTCGGACAGGCTTAATGAAAAACTGTTTTTT. Protein: CASSQPSDRLNEKLFF.

The chain employs TRBV10-3 and TRBJ2-5; D remains ambiguous. Deletions cut 0 bases from V and 5 bases from J, with 4 bases between. This CDR3 spans 12 amino acids. Germline CDR1 reads ENHRY; CDR2 reads SYGVKD. Here the CDR3 reads CAISESRETQYF. The CDR3 DNA sequence: TGTGCCATCAGTGAGTCCCGGGAGACCCAGTACTTC.

This clone has just one count. V is TRBV28 and J is TRBJ1-4; D possibly corresponds to TRBD1 (6 bases). Trimming stripped 3 bases from V and 8 bases from J, with 16 bases between. Germline lookup yields CDR1 MDHEN and CDR2 SYDVKM. This CDR3 comprises 15 residues. In DNA form, the CDR3 reads TGTGCCAGCAGTTTCCCCGAGGGGGTTGTGGAAAAACTGTTTTTT. This encodes CASSFPEGVVEKLFF.

This clone was seen only a few times. V and J are TRBV25-1 and TRBJ2-7, with 7 bases aligning to TRBD2. CDR1 and CDR2 (germline): MGHDK, SYGVNS. This CDR3 comprises 17 residues. Trimming took 3 bases from V and 0 from J; bases not matched to a gene: 11. The CDR3 sequence is CASSDGLREMSSYEQYF. The CDR3 nucleotides read TGTGCCAGCAGTGATGGCTTGCGGGAGATGTCCTCCTACGAGCAGTACTTC.

The genes are TRBV5-1 and TRBJ1-3; D possibly corresponds to TRBD1 (5 bases). The CDR3 runs to 16 residues. V gave up 7 bases and J gave up 4 bases, with 21 bases separating them. Looked up from germline, CDR1 is SGHRS and CDR2 is YFSETQ. CDR3 amino acids: CASARAGRERGNTIYF. As DNA, the CDR3 is TGCGCCAGCGCCCGAGCAGGGAGGGAGAGGGGAAACACCATATATTTT.

This chain uses TRBV2 with TRBJ2-3; D possibly corresponds to TRBD2 (5 bases). Germline loops: CDR1 SNHLY, CDR2 FYNNEI. The CDR3 is 13 residues long. V lost 5 bases and J lost 0, with 6 bases in between. The CDR3 protein is CASSWTSTDTQYF. The DNA of the CDR3 is TGTGCCAGCAGTTGGACTAGCACAGATACGCAGTATTTT.

This clone was recorded a few times. The chain recombines TRBV11-2 with TRBJ2-2; tentatively, D is TRBD2 (6 bases). With 7 bases removed from V and 4 bases from J, the gap between germline ends came to 16 bases. There are 15 residues in the CDR3. Germline values: CDR1 SGHAT, CDR2 FQNNGV. The CDR3 spells CASTPGALSTGELFF. The CDR3 DNA sequence: TGTGCCAGCACCCCGGGAGCTCTGAGCACCGGGGAGCTGTTTTTT.

The V gene is TRBV3-1 (or the pseudogene TRBV3-2), the J gene TRBJ2-5; 8 bases line up with TRBD1. V was clipped by 6 bases and J by 5 bases; unmatched bases: 5. The CDR3 sequence is 13 residues long. CDR1 and CDR2 (germline): LGHDT, YNNKEL (reference sequence). DNA for the CDR3: TGTGCCAGCAGTCGACAGGGGAGGGAGACCCAGTACTTC. This translates into CASSRQGRETQYF.

The CDR3 reads CATSRQGNEQFF. CDR3 DNA sequence: TGTGCCACCAGCAGACAGGGGAATGAGCAGTTCTTC. The V gene is TRBV15, the J gene TRBJ2-1, with D perhaps TRBD1 (6 bases). Trimming pared 2 bases from V and 7 bases from J, leaving 6 bases between. Germline loops: CDR1 LNHNV, CDR2 YYDKDF (reference sequence). The length of the CDR3 is 12 residues.

This clone showed up just once. V is TRBV6-5 and J is TRBJ2-1, with 7 bases aligning to TRBD1. Germline CDR1 and CDR2: MNHEY and SVGAGI. The CDR3 is 16 residues long. V shed 0 bases and J 5 bases; nucleotides not matched to a gene: 7. The CDR3: CASSYSFTGAHNEQFF. CDR3 coding DNA: TGTGCCAGCAGTTACTCTTTCACAGGGGCCCACAATGAGCAGTTCTTC.

This chain connects TRBV11-3 to TRBJ2-1; 11 nucleotides match TRBD1. The CDR3 runs to 19 residues. Trimming cost V 7 bases and J 2 bases; bases outside gene matches: 16. CDR1 SGHNT and CDR2 YENEEA come from the germline V gene. The CDR3 DNA reads TGTGCCAGCAACCTGCCTGATGGCCCGGACAGGGGGCCCTACAATGAGCAGTTCTTC. This codes for CASNLPDGPDRGPYNEQFF.

The CDR3 DNA reads TGTGCCTGGACCCTACAGGGGAATTCACCCCTCCACTTT. Protein sequence: CAWTLQGNSPLHF. The rearrangement links TRBV30 to TRBJ1-6; TRBD1 matches 7 bases. The germline CDR1 and CDR2 sequences are GTSNPN and SVGIG (reference sequence). Trimming at V came to 4 bases and at J to 7 bases, leaving 4 bases not matched to a gene. This CDR3 is built from 13 residues.

This sequence joins TRBV6-5 and TRBJ2-3; tentative D call: TRBD1 (6 bases). The CDR3 has 14 residues. Germline loops: CDR1 MNHEY, CDR2 SVGAGI. V dropped 8 bases and J dropped 0 bases, with 12 bases sitting between them. This chain's CDR3 is CASLDSYSTDTQYF. The CDR3 DNA reads TGTGCCAGCTTGGACAGCTATAGCACAGATACGCAGTATTTT.

Only one count was recorded for this clone. The V and J genes are TRBV2 and TRBJ2-7; TRBD1 matches 9 bases. Germline trimming cut 3 bases from V and 1 base from J; bases unmatched to any gene: 10. Germline loops: CDR1 SNHLY, CDR2 FYNNEI. The CDR3 runs to 17 residues. The CDR3 coding sequence is TGTGCCAGCAGTGACCAGCCCGACAGGGGGTTTTCCTACGAGCAGTACTTC. It specifies CASSDQPDRGFSYEQYF.

The chain is built from TRBV5-1 and TRBJ2-1; 11 bases are a match to TRBD2. This CDR3 spans 17 amino acids. Trimming removed 4 bases from V and 2 bases from J; junction bases left unmatched: 8. CDR1 SGHRS and CDR2 YFSETQ come from the germline V gene. The CDR3, as DNA: TGCGCCAGCAGCCCCCTGGCTAGCGGGAGGACCTACAATGAGCAGTTCTTC. Its protein is CASSPLASGRTYNEQFF.

CDR3 in DNA: TGTGCCAGTACCGTCGGGGACATCATCTATGGCTACACCTTC. The encoded protein is CASTVGDIIYGYTF. The genes are TRBV19 and TRBJ1-2; perhaps TRBD1 as D (6 bases). Trimming took 7 bases from V and 4 from J, leaving 16 bases between them. This CDR3 has 14 amino acids. CDR1 is LNHDA, CDR2 SQIVND, per germline (reference sequence).

The CDR3 coding sequence is TGTGCCAGCAGCTTGGTAGCGGGAGCCCTCACCGGGGAGCTGTTTTTT. This codes for CASSLVAGALTGELFF. V and J are TRBV5-5 and TRBJ2-2; TRBD2 agrees at 9 bases. This CDR3 has 16 amino acids. In germline, CDR1 is SGHKS, CDR2 YYEKEE (reference sequence). V gave up 0 bases and J gave up 4 bases; unmatched junction bases: 4.

CDR3 residues: CASSYGPRGNQPQHF. Here the CDR3 DNA reads TGTGCCAGCAGTTACGGTCCCCGCGGCAATCAGCCCCAGCATTTT. The rearrangement joins TRBV6-6 to TRBJ1-5; D is ambiguous. Deletions cut 2 bases from V and 2 bases from J, with 10 bases between. The CDR3 loop spans 15 amino acids. Germline assignment: CDR1 MNHNY and CDR2 SVGAGI (reference sequence).